This T cell receptor beta chain was recovered during a study of blood T cell repertoires in COVID-19. Turning to the study itself: Acute and convalescent COVID-19 specimens originated in the United States, Italy and Spain.

Sequencing was performed with immunoSEQ multiplex PCR; in TCRdb, only in-frame clones are kept and a portion is missing. The sample has about 370,000 clones; 70% to 90% are singletons. The sample consisted of peripheral blood. The source is a young woman with COVID-19, enrolled during active disease.

The chain's CDR3 is CASSYPSAWRRNEQFF. The CDR3 bases are TGTGCCAGCAGTTACCCTAGCGCCTGGCGCCGCAATGAGCAGTTCTTC. The chain has TRBV6-5 and TRBJ2-1; a weak D match, TRBD2 (6 bases). This CDR3 is built from 16 residues. Germline CDR1 is MNHEY and CDR2 is SVGAGI. Trimming cost V 2 bases and J 6 bases, with 17 bases left between them.